Reported below is one TCR beta chain. Amplification used 60 V beta primers and 13 J beta primers. The repertoire was sequenced with immunoSEQ multiplex PCR; TCRdb's copy has only in-frame clones and lacks some. The repertoire consists of 80,000 to 95,000 clones, with under 90% occurring once and the leading ten covering roughly 2.9%. These data come from a study of glioma-infiltrating T cells after dendritic cell vaccination. Across the whole study: At biweekly intervals, patients got three intradermal dendritic cell vaccine injections.

Patients had residual fresh-frozen tumor tissue and more than two years of survival data. Isocitrate dehydrogenase mutation was absent in all glioblastoma patients. Sequenced here: blood, sampled before dendritic cell vaccination. The receptor comes from a human donor with glioblastoma.

This CDR3 reads CASSTWTSGSGDNEQFF. CDR3 in DNA: TGTGCCAGTAGTACCTGGACTAGCGGGAGTGGGGACAATGAGCAGTTCTTC. The chain couples TRBV19 to TRBJ2-1; 13 positions match TRBD2. J gave up 5 bases and V 4 bases, and 8 bases lay outside the gene matches. The CDR3 length is 17 residues. The germline CDR1 and CDR2 sequences are LNHDA and SQIVND (reference sequence).